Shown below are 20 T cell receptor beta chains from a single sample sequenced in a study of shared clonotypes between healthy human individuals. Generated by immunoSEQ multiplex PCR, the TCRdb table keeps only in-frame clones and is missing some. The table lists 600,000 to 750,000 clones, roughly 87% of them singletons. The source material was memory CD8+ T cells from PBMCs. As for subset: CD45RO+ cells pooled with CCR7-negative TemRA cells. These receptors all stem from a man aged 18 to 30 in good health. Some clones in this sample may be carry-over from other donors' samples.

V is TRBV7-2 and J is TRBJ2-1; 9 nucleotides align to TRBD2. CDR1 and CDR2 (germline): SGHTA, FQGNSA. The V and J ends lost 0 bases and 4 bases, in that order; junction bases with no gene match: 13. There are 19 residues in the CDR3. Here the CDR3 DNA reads TGTGCCAGCAGCTTAGCGCCGGGGCGGGAGGGCCTATGGTACAATGAGCAGTTCTTC. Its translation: CASSLAPGREGLWYNEQFF.

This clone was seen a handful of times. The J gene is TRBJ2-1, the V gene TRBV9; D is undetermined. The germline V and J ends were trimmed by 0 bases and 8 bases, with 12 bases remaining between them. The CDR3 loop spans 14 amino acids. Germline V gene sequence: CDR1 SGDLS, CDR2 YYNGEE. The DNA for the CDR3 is TGTGCCAGCAGCGTAGCGGCCAGGATCGATGAGCAGTTCTTC. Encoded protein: CASSVAARIDEQFF.

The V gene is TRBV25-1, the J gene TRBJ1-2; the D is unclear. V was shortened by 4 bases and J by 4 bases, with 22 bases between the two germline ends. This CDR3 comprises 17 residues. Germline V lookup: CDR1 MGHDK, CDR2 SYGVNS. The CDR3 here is CASSGYLVGEGTYGYTF. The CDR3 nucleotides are TGTGCCAGCAGTGGGTATTTGGTCGGGGAGGGTACCTATGGCTACACCTTC.

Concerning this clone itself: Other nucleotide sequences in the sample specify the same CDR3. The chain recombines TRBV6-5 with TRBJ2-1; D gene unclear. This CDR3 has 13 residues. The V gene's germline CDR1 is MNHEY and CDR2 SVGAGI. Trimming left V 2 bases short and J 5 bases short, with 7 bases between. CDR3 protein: CASSYDSNNEQFF. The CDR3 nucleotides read TGTGCCAGCAGTTACGACTCTAACAATGAGCAGTTCTTC.

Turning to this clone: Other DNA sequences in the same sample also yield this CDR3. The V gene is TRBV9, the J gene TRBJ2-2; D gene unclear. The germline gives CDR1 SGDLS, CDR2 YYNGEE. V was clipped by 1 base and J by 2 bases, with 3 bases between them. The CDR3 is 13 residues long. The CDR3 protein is CASSVTNTGELFF. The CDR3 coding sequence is TGTGCCAGCAGCGTAACAAACACCGGGGAGCTGTTTTTT.

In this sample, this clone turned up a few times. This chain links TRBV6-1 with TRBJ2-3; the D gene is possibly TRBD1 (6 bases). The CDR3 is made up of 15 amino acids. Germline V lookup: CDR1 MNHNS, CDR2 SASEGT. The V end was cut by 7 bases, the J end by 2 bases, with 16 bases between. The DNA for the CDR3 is TGTGCCAGCACCCTCTCGACAGGCTCCACAGATACGCAGTATTTT. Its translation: CASTLSTGSTDTQYF.

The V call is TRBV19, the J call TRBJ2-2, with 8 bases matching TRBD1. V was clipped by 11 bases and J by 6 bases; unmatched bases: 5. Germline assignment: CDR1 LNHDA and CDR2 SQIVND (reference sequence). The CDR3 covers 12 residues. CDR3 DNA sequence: TGTGCCCACAGGGGGACTCCCGGGGAGCTGTTTTTT. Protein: CAHRGTPGELFF.

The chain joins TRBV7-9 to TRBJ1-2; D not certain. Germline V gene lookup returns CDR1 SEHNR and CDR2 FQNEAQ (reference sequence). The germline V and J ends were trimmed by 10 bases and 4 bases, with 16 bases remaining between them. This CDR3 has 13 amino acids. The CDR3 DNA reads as TGTGCCACATCGGTATACAGAGCCTATGGCTACACCTTC. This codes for CATSVYRAYGYTF.

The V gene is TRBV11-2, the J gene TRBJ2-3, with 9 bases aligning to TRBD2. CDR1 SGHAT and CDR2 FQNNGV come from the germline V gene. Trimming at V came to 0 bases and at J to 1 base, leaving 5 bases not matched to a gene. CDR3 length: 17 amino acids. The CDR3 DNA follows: TGTGCCAGCAGCTTAGATCTACAGCGGGAGGGCACAGATACGCAGTATTTT. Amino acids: CASSLDLQREGTDTQYF.

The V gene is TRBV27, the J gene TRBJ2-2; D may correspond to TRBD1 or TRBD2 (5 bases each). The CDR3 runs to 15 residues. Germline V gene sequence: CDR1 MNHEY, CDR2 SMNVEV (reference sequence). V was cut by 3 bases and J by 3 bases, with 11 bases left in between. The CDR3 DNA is TGTGCCAGCAGTTTTCAGAGGGGTTACACCGGGGAGCTGTTTTTT. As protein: CASSFQRGYTGELFF.

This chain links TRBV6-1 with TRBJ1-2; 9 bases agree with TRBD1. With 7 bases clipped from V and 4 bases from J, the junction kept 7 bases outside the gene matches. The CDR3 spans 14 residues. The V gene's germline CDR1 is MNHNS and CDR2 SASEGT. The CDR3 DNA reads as TGTGCCAGCACCCCAACAGGGGGCGGCTATGGCTACACCTTC. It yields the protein CASTPTGGGYGYTF.

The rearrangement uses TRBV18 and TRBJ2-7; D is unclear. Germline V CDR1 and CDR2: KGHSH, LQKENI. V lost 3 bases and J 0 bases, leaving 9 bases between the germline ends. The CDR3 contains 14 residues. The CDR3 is CASSPLNHSYEQYF. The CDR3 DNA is TGTGCCAGCTCACCCCTCAACCACTCCTACGAGCAGTACTTC.

In nucleotides, the CDR3 is TGCAGCGTCCACGAGCGCGGGAGAGGAGAGACCCAGTACTTC. Translation gives CSVHERGRGETQYF. The J gene is TRBJ2-5, the V gene TRBV29-1; 7 positions match TRBD2. The CDR3 runs to 14 residues. Looked up from germline, CDR1 is SQVTM and CDR2 is ANQGSEA. Trimming removed 6 bases from V and 4 bases from J; junction bases left unmatched: 11. The variable domain in full, completed from reference TRBV29-1 and TRBJ2-5, reads SAVISQKPSRDICQRGTSLTIQCQVDSQVTMMFWYRQQPGQSLTLIATANQGSEATYESGFVIDKFPISRPNLTFSTLTVSNMSPEDSSIYLCSVHERGRGETQYFGPGTRLLVL.

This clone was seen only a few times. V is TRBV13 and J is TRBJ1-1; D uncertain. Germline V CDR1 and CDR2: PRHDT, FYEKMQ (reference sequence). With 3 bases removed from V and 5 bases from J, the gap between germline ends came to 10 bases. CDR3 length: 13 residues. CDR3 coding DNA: TGTGCCAGCAGCTTTATCGCCCCGACTGAAGCTTTCTTT. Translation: CASSFIAPTEAFF.

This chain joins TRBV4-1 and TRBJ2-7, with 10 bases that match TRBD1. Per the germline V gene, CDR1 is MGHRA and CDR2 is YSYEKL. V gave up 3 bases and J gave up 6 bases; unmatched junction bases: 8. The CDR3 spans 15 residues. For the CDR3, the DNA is TGCGCCAGCAGCCACCCCCGGGACAGGGGTGCCGAGCAGTACTTC. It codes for CASSHPRDRGAEQYF.

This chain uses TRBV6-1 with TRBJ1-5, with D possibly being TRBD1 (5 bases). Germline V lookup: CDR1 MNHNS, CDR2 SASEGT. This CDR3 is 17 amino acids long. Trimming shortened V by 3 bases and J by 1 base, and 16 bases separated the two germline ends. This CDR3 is CASSDGWRGISNQPQHF. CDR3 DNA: TGTGCCAGCAGTGACGGGTGGAGGGGCATAAGCAATCAGCCCCAGCATTTT.

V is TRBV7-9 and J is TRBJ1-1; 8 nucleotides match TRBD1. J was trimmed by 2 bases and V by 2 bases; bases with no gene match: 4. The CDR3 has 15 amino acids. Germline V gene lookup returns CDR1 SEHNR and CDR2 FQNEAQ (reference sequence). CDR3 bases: TGTGCCAGCAGCTTATATACAGGGGGTAACACTGAAGCTTTCTTT. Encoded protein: CASSLYTGGNTEAFF.

CDR3 region: CASSIGGRPGRKTYEQYF. CDR3 DNA: TGTGCCAGTAGTATAGGAGGGAGACCGGGACGGAAAACCTACGAGCAGTACTTC. This chain joins TRBV19 and TRBJ2-7; the D gene could be TRBD1 or TRBD2 (5 bases each). V was cut by 1 base and J by 2 bases, with 21 bases left in between. CDR3 length: 18 amino acids. Germline CDR1 reads LNHDA; CDR2 reads SQIVND (reference sequence).

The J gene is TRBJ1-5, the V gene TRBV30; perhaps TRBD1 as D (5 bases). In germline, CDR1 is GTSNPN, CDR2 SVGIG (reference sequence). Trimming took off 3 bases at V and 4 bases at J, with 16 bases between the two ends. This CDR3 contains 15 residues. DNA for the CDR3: TGTGCCTGGAGCATTGGGGGGGACGGGAATCAGCCCCAGCATTTT. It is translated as CAWSIGGDGNQPQHF.

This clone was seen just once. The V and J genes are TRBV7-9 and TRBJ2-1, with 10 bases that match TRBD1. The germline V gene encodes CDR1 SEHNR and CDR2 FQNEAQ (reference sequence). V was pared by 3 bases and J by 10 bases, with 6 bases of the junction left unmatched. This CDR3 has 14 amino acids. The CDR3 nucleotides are TGTGCCAGCAGCTTTGGGACAGGGGCCAAGGAGCAGTTCTTC. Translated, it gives CASSFGTGAKEQFF.